The 13 T cell receptor beta chains reported below all come from one sample, sequenced in a study (dated by TCRdb to the mid-2010s). Receptors were amplified or captured by RT-PCR. The sample was run on an Illumina MiSeq. TCRdb cleaned the public reads at Q25 with fastp, built clones with MiXCR and kept in-frame beta chains. Each record represents a unique CDR3 protein, reported with the most common genes and DNA among its rows. The sample includes around 700,000 distinct CDR3 sequences, with 13% to 15% observed a single time. The leading ten clones occupy about 3.9% of the sample. The specimen sequenced was memory CD4+ T cells from blood. These receptors all come from a female donor in good health, serving as a healthy control.

There are a few counts of this clonotype. The chain is built from TRBV11-2 and TRBJ2-2; no clear D. Trimming stripped 0 bases from V and 4 bases from J, with 6 bases between. CDR3 size: 14 residues. From germline, CDR1 is SGHAT and CDR2 FQNNGV. This CDR3 reads CASSLEQSTGELFF. Here the CDR3 DNA reads TGTGCCAGCAGCTTAGAACAGAGCACCGGGGAGCTGTTTTTT. The entire variable domain, with the rest obtained from reference TRBV11-2 and TRBJ2-2, is as follows: EAGVAQSPRYKIIEKRQSVAFWCNPISGHATLYWYQQILGQGPKLLIQFQNNGVVDDSQLPKDRFSAERLKGVDSTLKIQPAKLEDSAVYLCASSLEQSTGELFFGEGSRLTVL.

This clonotype was counted a few times. This chain connects TRBV13 to TRBJ2-3; 9 nucleotides line up with TRBD2. Trimming took 3 bases from V and 1 from J; bases not matched to a gene: 8. The CDR3 is made up of 17 amino acids. Germline CDR1 is PRHDT and CDR2 is FYEKMQ (reference sequence). The CDR3: CASSFQGRTSGTDTQYF. In nucleotides, the CDR3 is TGTGCCAGCAGCTTCCAGGGCCGGACTAGCGGCACAGATACGCAGTATTTT.

This clonotype was seen a few times. The CDR3 nucleotides read TGTGCCAGCAGCCATGGGGACCAGCCCTACGAGCAGTACTTC. This codes for CASSHGDQPYEQYF. The chain is built from TRBV4-2 and TRBJ2-7; tentatively, D is TRBD1 or TRBD2 (5 bases each). Germline CDR1 and CDR2: LGHNA and YNFKEQ. Trimming cost V 3 bases and J 2 bases, with 11 bases left between them. The CDR3 runs 14 residues.

The rearrangement uses TRBV9 and TRBJ2-1; D is unclear. The CDR3 consists of 15 residues. Trimming shortened V by 0 bases and J by 9 bases, and 16 bases separated the two germline ends. Germline CDR1 and CDR2: SGDLS and YYNGEE. The CDR3 nucleotides are TGTGCCAGCAGCGTAGAGGCCCAAGGTCCCGGTGAGCAGTTCTTC. Amino acids: CASSVEAQGPGEQFF.

The chain carries TRBV6-1 and TRBJ1-2; D may be TRBD1 (6 bases). The V end lost 3 bases, the J end lost 2 bases, and 13 bases lay between the germline ends. This CDR3 region has 15 residues. CDR1 is MNHNS, CDR2 SASEGT, per germline. Here the CDR3 reads CASSEQTGGNYGYTF. The CDR3 DNA reads TGTGCCAGCAGTGAGCAGACAGGCGGAAACTATGGCTACACCTTC.

This rearrangement joins TRBV6-6 to TRBJ2-3; the D is unclear. This CDR3 spans 14 amino acids. Germline loops: CDR1 MNHNY, CDR2 SVGAGI (reference sequence). The V gene lost 6 bases and the J gene lost 0 bases, with 10 bases spanning the gap. The CDR3 DNA is TGTGCCAGCAGACCTTACTTCAGCACAGATACGCAGTATTTT. Translation gives CASRPYFSTDTQYF.

The chain uses TRBV3-1 and TRBJ1-1; unclear D gene. The ends were cut back, 5 bases at V and 1 base at J, with 11 bases in the middle. Germline V CDR1 and CDR2: LGHDT, YNNKEL (reference sequence). The CDR3 length is 14 residues. For the CDR3, the DNA is TGTGCCAGCAGCTCCAGAGAAGGGAACACTGAAGCTTTCTTT. This encodes CASSSREGNTEAFF.

This clonotype was seen a handful of times. V gene TRBV10-3 combines with J gene TRBJ1-5; D unclear. Germline assignment: CDR1 ENHRY and CDR2 SYGVKD. Trimming left V 8 bases short and J 0 bases short, with 8 bases between. CDR3 size: 13 residues. This CDR3 is CAIQADSNQPQHF. The CDR3 nucleotides are TGTGCCATCCAGGCCGATAGCAATCAGCCCCAGCATTTT.

The J gene is TRBJ2-3, the V gene TRBV5-5; D could derive from TRBD1 or TRBD2 (5 bases each). The CDR3 covers 16 residues. Germline CDR1 and CDR2: SGHKS and YYEKEE (reference sequence). Trimming took 3 bases from V and 6 from J, leaving 20 bases between them. This chain's CDR3 is CASSSNPGPGMDTQYF. CDR3 coding DNA: TGTGCCAGCAGCTCAAACCCGGGACCGGGGATGGATACGCAGTATTTT.

This clonotype was observed a few times. The chain uses TRBV7-2 and TRBJ1-4; D is unresolved. The germline CDR1 and CDR2 sequences are SGHTA and FQGNSA. V lost 5 bases, J lost 3 bases, and 10 bases lay in between. The CDR3 is made up of 14 amino acids. The CDR3 DNA reads as TGTGCCAGCAGCCAACGTAGGGCTAATGAAAAACTGTTTTTT. This encodes CASSQRRANEKLFF.

This clonotype was detected only a few times. The gene calls are TRBV27 and TRBJ1-4, with D maybe TRBD1 (6 bases). The germline CDR1 and CDR2 sequences are MNHEY and SMNVEV (reference sequence). The length of the CDR3 is 15 residues. V lost 6 bases and J lost 8, with 19 bases in between. DNA for the CDR3: TGTGCCAGCAGCCCTACGTCAGGGGCGGGAGAAAAACTGTTTTTT. This sequence encodes CASSPTSGAGEKLFF.

The chain joins TRBV20-1 to TRBJ2-5; the D gene is possibly TRBD2 (7 bases). The CDR3 loop spans 14 amino acids. Germline V CDR1 and CDR2: DFQATT, SNEGSKA (reference sequence). V was shortened by 7 bases and J by 1 base, with 16 bases between the two germline ends. This chain's CDR3 is CSVSRGGRQETQYF. For the CDR3, the DNA is TGCAGTGTGTCGAGGGGGGGCCGCCAAGAGACCCAGTACTTC.

This clonotype was seen only a few times. This chain joins TRBV6-1 and TRBJ2-1; possible D gene TRBD1, 6 bases. The CDR3 covers 16 residues. Trimming left V 4 bases short and J 0 bases short, with 13 bases between. In germline, CDR1 is MNHNS, CDR2 SASEGT. CDR3 loop: CASSGGLQGSYNEQFF. The DNA of the CDR3 is TGTGCCAGCAGTGGGGGGCTCCAGGGCTCCTACAATGAGCAGTTCTTC.